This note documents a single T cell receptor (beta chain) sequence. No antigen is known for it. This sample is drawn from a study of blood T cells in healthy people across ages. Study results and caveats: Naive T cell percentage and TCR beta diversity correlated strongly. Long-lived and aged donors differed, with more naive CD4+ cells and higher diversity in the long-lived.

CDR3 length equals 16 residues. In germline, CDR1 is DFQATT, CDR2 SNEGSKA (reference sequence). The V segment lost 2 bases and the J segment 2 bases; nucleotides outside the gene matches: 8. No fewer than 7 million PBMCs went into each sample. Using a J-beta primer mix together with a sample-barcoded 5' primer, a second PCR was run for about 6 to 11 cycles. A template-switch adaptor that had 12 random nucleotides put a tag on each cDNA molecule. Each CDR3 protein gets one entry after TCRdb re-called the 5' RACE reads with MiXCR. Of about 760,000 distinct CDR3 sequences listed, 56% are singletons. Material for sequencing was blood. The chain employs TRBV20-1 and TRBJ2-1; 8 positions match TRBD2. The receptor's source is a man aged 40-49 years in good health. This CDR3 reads CSARPGGPITYNEQFF. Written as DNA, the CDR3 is TGCAGTGCTAGACCGGGGGGGCCAATCACCTACAATGAGCAGTTCTTC.